The rows below give T cell receptor beta chains drawn from one sample of a study of vaccination effects on CD4 cells after COVID-19. Using immunoSEQ multiplex PCR, the repertoire was profiled, and TCRdb retains in-frame clones only, with some absent. The sample records about 40,000 clones, more than 65% being singletons. What these receptors recognize is not known. Sequenced here: CD4+ T cells from PBMCs cultured without peptide, sampled after COVID-19 vaccination. Receptor source: a human donor who received a COVID-19 vaccine. The conserved cysteine and the conserved F or W are not part of the CDR3 here. The order of the fields is J gene, V gene, CDR3 protein.

J gene: TRBJ1-1
V gene: TRBV29-1
CDR3 protein: SVEDYMNTEAF

J gene: TRBJ1-3
V gene: TRBV7-9
CDR3 protein: ASSFSGARNTIY

J gene: TRBJ2-1
V gene: TRBV5-5
CDR3 protein: ASSFEDRSWNEQF

J gene: TRBJ1-2
V gene: TRBV18
CDR3 protein: ASSPRIVQSGIYGYT

J gene: TRBJ2-2
V gene: TRBV5-1
CDR3 protein: ASSRSSTLAGGPGELF

J gene: TRBJ2-3
V gene: TRBV5-4
CDR3 protein: ASSLSGLAAQY

J gene: TRBJ1-6
V gene: TRBV19
CDR3 protein: ASSIGRQINSPLH

J gene: TRBJ1-1
V gene: TRBV19
CDR3 protein: ASSIQGTEAF

J gene: TRBJ1-1
V gene: TRBV6-5
CDR3 protein: ASRMDRTNTEAF

J gene: TRBJ2-4
V gene: TRBV4-1
CDR3 protein: ASSQGSQGAFGNIQY

J gene: TRBJ2-1
V gene: TRBV4-1
CDR3 protein: ASSPGERDEQF

J gene: TRBJ2-1
V gene: TRBV5-1
CDR3 protein: ASSFTSGGYNEQF

J gene: TRBJ2-1
V gene: TRBV20-1
CDR3 protein: SASPLSSYNEQF

J gene: TRBJ2-1
V gene: TRBV19
CDR3 protein: ASSKGTSASEQF

J gene: TRBJ1-6
V gene: TRBV15
CDR3 protein: ATSRPEDNSPLH

J gene: TRBJ2-5
V gene: TRBV5-1
CDR3 protein: ASSFDQETQY

J gene: TRBJ1-3
V gene: TRBV18
CDR3 protein: ASSPIGGIIQSSGNTIY

J gene: TRBJ2-5
V gene: TRBV7-2
CDR3 protein: ASSFDGQETQY

J gene: TRBJ1-1
V gene: TRBV14
CDR3 protein: ASSQISGQGFMVKTEAF

J gene: TRBJ1-1
V gene: TRBV5-6
CDR3 protein: ASRRWNTEAF

J gene: TRBJ1-4
V gene: TRBV5-4
CDR3 protein: ASSLDGPGGNEKLF

J gene: TRBJ2-7
V gene: TRBV12-3/TRBV12-4
CDR3 protein: ASSLRRAGEQY

J gene: TRBJ1-6
V gene: TRBV7-2
CDR3 protein: ASSVRDRGVGESPLH

J gene: TRBJ1-2
V gene: TRBV6-5
CDR3 protein: ASRVEGARGYT

J gene: TRBJ1-1
V gene: TRBV4-1
CDR3 protein: ASSSPRGLNTEAF

J gene: TRBJ2-1
V gene: TRBV15
CDR3 protein: ATSRDSQGFSQF

J gene: TRBJ2-7
V gene: TRBV30
CDR3 protein: AWSVGTGDKQY

J gene: TRBJ1-3
V gene: TRBV2
CDR3 protein: ASSPDRGTGNTIY

J gene: TRBJ2-3
V gene: TRBV5-4
CDR3 protein: ASSGGGTSGRTDTQY

J gene: TRBJ1-3
V gene: TRBV11-2
CDR3 protein: ASSSPSSGNTIY

J gene: TRBJ1-1
V gene: TRBV12-5
CDR3 protein: ASGLEENTEAF

J gene: TRBJ2-1
V gene: TRBV4-1
CDR3 protein: ASSLRTGSNEQF

J gene: TRBJ2-3
V gene: TRBV11-3
CDR3 protein: ASSLGSSTDTQY

J gene: TRBJ2-1
V gene: TRBV6-5
CDR3 protein: ASSYSRGYEQF

J gene: TRBJ1-2
V gene: TRBV2
CDR3 protein: ASSEAPNYGYT

J gene: TRBJ2-7
V gene: TRBV4-1
CDR3 protein: ASSQDPGGTYEQY

J gene: TRBJ1-1
V gene: TRBV3-1/TRBV3-2
CDR3 protein: ASSPGGTGIIGTEAF

J gene: TRBJ2-7
V gene: TRBV3-1/TRBV3-2
CDR3 protein: ASSQRTGIYEQY

J gene: TRBJ1-1
V gene: TRBV5-1
CDR3 protein: ASSFGQLNTEAF

J gene: TRBJ2-5
V gene: TRBV9
CDR3 protein: ASSVASQETQY

J gene: TRBJ1-2
V gene: TRBV24-1
CDR3 protein: ATSDFRQIYGYT

J gene: TRBJ1-6
V gene: TRBV7-9
CDR3 protein: ASSSGQGSLSPLH

J gene: TRBJ2-7
V gene: TRBV5-4
CDR3 protein: ASSLQGKTYEQY

J gene: TRBJ2-3
V gene: TRBV21-1
CDR3 protein: ASSKKNGSFGTDTQY

J gene: TRBJ2-2
V gene: TRBV5-1
CDR3 protein: ASSLQDRPDGELF

J gene: TRBJ1-2
V gene: TRBV28
CDR3 protein: ASSFTGTNYGYT